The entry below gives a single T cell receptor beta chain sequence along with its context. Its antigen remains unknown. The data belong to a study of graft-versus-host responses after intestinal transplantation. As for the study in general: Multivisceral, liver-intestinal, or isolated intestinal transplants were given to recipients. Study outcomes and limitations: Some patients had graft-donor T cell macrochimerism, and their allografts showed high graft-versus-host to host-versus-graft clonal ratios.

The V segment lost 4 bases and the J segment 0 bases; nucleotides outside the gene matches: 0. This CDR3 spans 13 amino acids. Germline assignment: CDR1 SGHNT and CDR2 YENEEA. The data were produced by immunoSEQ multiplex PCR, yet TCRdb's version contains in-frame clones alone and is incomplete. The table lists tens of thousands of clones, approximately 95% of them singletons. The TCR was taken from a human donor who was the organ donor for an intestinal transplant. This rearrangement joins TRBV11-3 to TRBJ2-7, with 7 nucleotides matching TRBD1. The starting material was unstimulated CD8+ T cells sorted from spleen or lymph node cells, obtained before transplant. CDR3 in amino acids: CASSWDSSYEQYF. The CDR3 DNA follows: TGTGCCAGCAGCTGGGACAGCTCCTACGAGCAGTACTTC.